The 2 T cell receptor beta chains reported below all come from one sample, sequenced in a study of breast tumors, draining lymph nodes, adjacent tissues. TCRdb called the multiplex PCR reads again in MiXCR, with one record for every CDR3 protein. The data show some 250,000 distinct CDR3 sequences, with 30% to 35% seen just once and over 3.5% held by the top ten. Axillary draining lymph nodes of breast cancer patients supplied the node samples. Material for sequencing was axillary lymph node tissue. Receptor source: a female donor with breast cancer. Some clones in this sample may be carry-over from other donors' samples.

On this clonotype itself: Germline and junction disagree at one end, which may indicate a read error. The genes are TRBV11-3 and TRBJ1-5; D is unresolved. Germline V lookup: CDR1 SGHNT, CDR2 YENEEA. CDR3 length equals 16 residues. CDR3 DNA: TGTGCCAGCAGCCGCCGACTAGCGGGAGACAATGAGCCCCAGCATTTT. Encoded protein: CASSRRLAGDNEPQHF.

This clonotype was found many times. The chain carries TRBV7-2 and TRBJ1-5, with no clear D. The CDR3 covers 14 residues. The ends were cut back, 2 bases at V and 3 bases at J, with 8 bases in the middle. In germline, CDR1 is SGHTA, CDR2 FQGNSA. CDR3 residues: CASSLSGFNQPQHF. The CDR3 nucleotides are TGTGCCAGCAGCTTATCGGGGTTCAATCAGCCCCAGCATTTT.